This T cell receptor (beta chain) comes out of a study of OX40 agonist ivuxolimab in advanced cancers. Study-level background: The costimulatory receptor OX40 (CD134) was targeted by ivuxolimab, a fully human IgG2 agonistic monoclonal antibody. Among the 50 to 55 dose-escalation patients, 19 had hepatocellular carcinoma, 15 or so melanoma, 9 renal cell carcinoma and 9 head and neck cancer. Intravenous ivuxolimab was administered to patients every 2 weeks at six dose levels: 0.01, 0.1, 0.3, 1.5, 3 and 10 mg/kg. Patients were allowed to have had prior anti-PD-1, anti-PD-L1 or anti-CTLA-4 therapy, and roughly 40% of the dose-escalation patients had previously received checkpoint inhibitors. The monotherapy dose-escalation portion (N of about 50 patients) of the phase I ivuxolimab trial is reported in the paper. Partial responses occurred in three dose-escalation patients: two with cutaneous melanoma and one with hepatocellular carcinoma. The dose-escalation cohort was 82.7% male with a mean age of roughly 62 years, ranging from roughly 20 to 85. Peripheral TCRbeta sequencing aimed to test whether ivuxolimab altered TCR sequence diversity and caused clonal T-cell expansion. General study outcomes and caveats: After ivuxolimab, more expanded clones were found on average in CD8+ T cells than in CD4+ T cells. At doses from 0.1 to 3.0 mg/kg, clonal expansion was seen in both CD4+ and CD8+ blood T cells between baseline and week 6. In the 0.1-3.0 mg/kg groups, partial responders had among the lowest normalized peripheral clonal expansion, particularly in CD8+ T cells. Which antigens the clonally expanded peripheral T cells were specific for was not determined. Low levels of normalized T-cell clonal expansion were also shown by some nonresponding patients.

The trial excluded patients who had a history of autoimmune disease or who were on systemic immunosuppression. Peripheral blood for TCR sequencing was drawn from every dose cohort at baseline, at cycle 4 day 1 and at cycle 7 day 1. Samples came from an open-label, multicenter, first-in-human phase I dose-escalation trial of ivuxolimab. Adults with locally advanced or metastatic melanoma, renal cell, hepatocellular, or head and neck squamous cell carcinoma were enrolled in the trial. Before TCR sequencing, CD4+ T cells and CD8+ T cells were sorted from peripheral blood as separate populations. Genomic DNA was isolated from the sorted cells so that the TCRbeta CDR3 region could be sequenced. The immunoSEQ Assay was used for sequencing of TCRbeta CDR3 regions. TCRdb provides this immuneACCESS table in a form limited to in-frame rearrangements. Some clones are lacking; in checked studies, under half of them reflect an unresolved V gene, and why the rest are absent is not known. Here the sample has 31,000 or so clones; roughly 83% occur a single time. Of the sample, 20% to 25% falls within the top ten clones.

Notes on this clone: Its antigen remains unidentified. No qualities accompany the bases; no much larger clone lies one base away.

This sample comprised CD4+ or CD8+ T cells sorted from blood, obtained in a trial of the OX40 agonist ivuxolimab. The clonotype comes from an adult with an advanced solid tumor such as melanoma, head and neck, liver or kidney cancer.

The DNA is TGTGCCAGCAGCTCGCCCTTCCGACAGAAATATAACACTGAAGCTTTCTTT. Translated, it reads CASSSPFRQKYNTEAFF. Recombination linked TRBV7-9 to TRBJ1-1; TRBD1 is a possible D gene, resting on 5 matching bases. Per the germline V gene (reference sequence), SEHNR is the CDR1 and FQNEAQ is the CDR2. The germline ends are 20 bases apart after V is trimmed by 4 bases and J by 2 bases. The CDR3 numbers 17 residues from cysteine through phenylalanine. Solely the CDR3 DNA is kept, with 51 bases framed from the first base.